These T cell receptor beta chains were read from a single sample in a study of identical twins. Each CDR3 protein is one row after TCRdb ran MiXCR on the 5' RACE reads. The top ten hold 0.44% of the sample, which has around 530,000 distinct CDR3 sequences, 12% to 15% seen once. The sample was also reused in another study, on yellow fever vaccine responses in identical twins.

The sample was CD4+ T cells sorted from blood. These receptors were collected from a young woman in good health. Both conserved end residues are part of each CDR3.

TRBJ1-6	TRBV12-3/TRBV12-4	15	CASSGQGRRNSPLHF
TRBJ1-1	TRBV12-3/TRBV12-4	15	CASRHRDLSITEAFF
TRBJ2-1	TRBV5-1	13	CASSWQTYNEQFF
TRBJ2-1	TRBV6-1	13	CASAQRPESEQFF
TRBJ1-1	TRBV5-1	14	CASGAESLNTEAFF
TRBJ2-1	TRBV2	13	CASSVGNYNEQFF
TRBJ2-7	TRBV5-1	14	CASGRDLPFYEQYF
TRBJ2-6	TRBV28	18	CASSSTGLFLSAANVLTF
TRBJ1-2	TRBV10-3	14	CAISERGHSAGYTF
TRBJ2-6	TRBV6-1	18	CASSIRAGGFSGANVLTF
TRBJ2-7	TRBV5-1	14	CASSHGQGAYEQYF
TRBJ2-5	TRBV28	15	CASSPLGLAGETQYF
TRBJ2-2	TRBV29-1	15	CSVGLAGVGTGELFF
TRBJ1-1	TRBV7-2	16	CASSLVGTGTNTEAFF
TRBJ1-3	TRBV7-6	15	CASSLVAGSGNTIYF
TRBJ2-2	TRBV24-1	15	CATKKGHSNTGELFF
TRBJ2-6	TRBV3-1	14	CASSPQKAQATPTF
TRBJ2-5	TRBV12-3/TRBV12-4	14	CASKKTGVEETQYF
TRBJ2-4	TRBV6-1	15	CASSETGGTKNIQYF
TRBJ2-3	TRBV25-1	15	CASGLLDTSTDTQYF
TRBJ2-2	TRBV5-1	15	CASSPTSANTGELFF
TRBJ2-1	TRBV4-2	14	CASSKTPGSGEQFF
TRBJ2-1	TRBV7-3	16	CASRPASSGKNNEQFF
TRBJ2-5	TRBV7-9	14	CASSLVGSGETQYF
TRBJ2-3	TRBV3-1	17	CASSQDGRRTSTDTQYF
TRBJ2-2	TRBV5-1	17	CASSRTGQGWDTGELFF
TRBJ2-3	TRBV10-1	16	CASSESGREEADTQYF
TRBJ2-1	TRBV3-1	14	CASSQFTGNNEQFF
TRBJ2-7	TRBV7-9	14	CASSLIKDPYEQYF
TRBJ2-1	TRBV5-1	15	CASSEGSLVDNEQFF
TRBJ2-5	TRBV7-7	13	CASSTPFGETQYF
TRBJ2-2	TRBV7-2	16	CASSLRGDRAAGELFF
TRBJ2-1	TRBV6-1	16	CASSESWLAAYNEQFF
TRBJ2-1	TRBV11-2	15	CASSTDWGTYNEQFF
TRBJ2-7	TRBV7-2	14	CASSLAYREGEQYF
TRBJ2-1	TRBV29-1	14	CSVGGGGPRDEQFF
TRBJ2-2	TRBV20-1	14	CSARGQGATGELFF
TRBJ2-5	TRBV28	13	CASSTPARETQYF
TRBJ2-1	TRBV5-1	15	CASSLGGTSFDEQFF
TRBJ1-3	TRBV20-1	14	CSARDLSSGNTIYF
TRBJ2-2	TRBV11-2	16	CASRPTSGSSFRELFF
TRBJ1-2	TRBV20-1	12	CSASSGSEGYTF
TRBJ1-1	TRBV5-1	15	CASSLRQGRDTEAFF
TRBJ2-7	TRBV5-6	18	CASSLAFNVGQRAYEQYF
TRBJ2-4	TRBV6-5	15	CASSYSGTAKNIQYF